A single sample is the source of the 17 T cell receptor beta chains below, sequenced in a study of T cells in Graves' hyperthyroidism and ophthalmopathy. There were TCR beta CDR3 regions amplified from RNA transcripts. The HTBI primer set drove a first-round RT-PCR of the TCR CDR3. TCRdb analysed the multiplex PCR reads with MiXCR anew, one entry per CDR3 protein. The repertoire holds 300,000 to 450,000 distinct CDR3 sequences, approximately 15% seen once, with around 20% in the top ten. Material for sequencing was blood. The receptors derive from a woman between 25 and 40 years old with Graves' ophthalmopathy.

The rearrangement joins TRBV7-8 to TRBJ2-1; D is unresolved. CDR1 and CDR2 from the germline V gene are SGHVS and FQNEAQ. This CDR3 has 17 amino acids. Trimming took 2 bases from V and 7 from J, leaving 21 bases between them. This CDR3 reads CASSLSVSATYMNEQFF. For the CDR3, the DNA is TGTGCCAGCAGCTTATCGGTCAGCGCAACCTACATGAATGAGCAGTTCTTC.

At least ten counts were recorded for this clonotype. The chain is built from TRBV7-9 and TRBJ1-1; perhaps TRBD1 as D (5 bases). The V gene lost 8 bases and the J gene lost 3 bases, with 22 bases spanning the gap. CDR1 SEHNR and CDR2 FQNEAQ come from the germline V gene (reference sequence). The CDR3 has 16 amino acids. The CDR3 is CASRTPGTYGDTEAFF. The CDR3 nucleotides read TGTGCCAGCCGAACACCCGGGACGTATGGGGACACTGAAGCTTTCTTT.

This clonotype was seen repeatedly, ten times or more. The chain carries TRBV20-1 and TRBJ2-4; a weak D match, TRBD2 (5 bases). The CDR3 is 13 amino acids. Trimming left V 0 bases short and J 8 bases short, with 11 bases between. Germline V gene data show CDR1 as DFQATT and CDR2 as SNEGSKA (reference sequence). CDR3 sequence: CSARDGVGDIQYF. CDR3 DNA sequence: TGCAGTGCTAGAGATGGGGTGGGAGACATTCAGTACTTC.

This clonotype was picked up many times. The V and J genes are TRBV6-2 or TRBV6-3 and TRBJ2-7; TRBD1 agrees at 8 bases. CDR3 length: 14 residues. CDR1 MNHEY and CDR2 SVGEGT come from the germline V gene. J gave up 4 bases and V 5 bases, and 7 bases lay outside the gene matches. The chain's CDR3 is CASSATGGRYEQYF. The CDR3 coding sequence is TGTGCCAGCAGTGCTACAGGGGGGAGGTACGAGCAGTACTTC.

The sample holds a few counts of this clonotype. The chain combines TRBV20-1 with TRBJ2-7; D gene uncertain. Trimming removed 0 bases from V and 3 bases from J, with 9 bases in between. This CDR3 is built from 13 residues. Germline V gene lookup returns CDR1 DFQATT and CDR2 SNEGSKA (reference sequence). CDR3 DNA sequence: TGCAGTGCTAGAGATTTAGCCCTCTACGAGCAGTACTTC. This translates into CSARDLALYEQYF.

This clonotype showed up many times. The rearrangement links TRBV30 to TRBJ1-2; D unresolved. The germline CDR1 and CDR2 sequences are GTSNPN and SVGIG (reference sequence). The CDR3 totals 12 residues. V was pared by 0 bases and J by 3 bases, with 5 bases between. The CDR3 coding sequence is TGTGCCTGGAGTGTAGTCGACTATGGCTACACCTTC. Amino acids: CAWSVVDYGYTF.

This clonotype has a count of ten or more. V and J are TRBV6-1 and TRBJ1-5; D is undetermined. The germline gives CDR1 MNHNS, CDR2 SASEGT. The CDR3 has 17 amino acids. V was trimmed by 0 bases and J by 2 bases, leaving 14 bases between them. CDR3 coding DNA: TGTGCCAGCAGTGAAGCAGGGTCAAAGGATGGCAATCAGCCCCAGCATTTT. Its protein is CASSEAGSKDGNQPQHF.

This clonotype showed up just a few times. The rearrangement joins TRBV12-3 or TRBV12-4 to TRBJ2-6; TRBD2 might be the D (5 bases). This CDR3 is built from 16 residues. The V end lost 6 bases, the J end lost 2 bases, and 14 bases lay between the germline ends. CDR3 amino acids: CASSMTGGPGANVLTF. The DNA of the CDR3 is TGTGCCAGCAGCATGACCGGCGGGCCTGGGGCCAACGTCCTGACTTTC.

Comments on this clonotype: This may come from a read error, since a much larger clone is one base off. V gene TRBV20-1 combines with J gene TRBJ1-5, with 8 bases matching TRBD1. Germline trimming cut 6 bases from V and 5 bases from J; bases unmatched to any gene: 12. The CDR3 totals 15 residues. Germline V gives CDR1 DFQATT, CDR2 SNEGSKA (reference sequence). CDR3 sequence: CSATGGTGGYQPQHF. CDR3 DNA sequence: TGCAGTGCGACCGGGGGGACAGGTGGGTATCAGCCCCAGCATTTT.

In its sample, this clonotype was seen a few times. The chain recombines TRBV29-1 with TRBJ2-1, with TRBD2 as a possible D gene (6 bases). The CDR3 has 14 residues. Trimming took off 4 bases at V and 3 bases at J, with 13 bases between the two ends. CDR1 is SQVTM and CDR2 is ANQGSEA in the germline V gene. The CDR3 sequence: CSVALRGVYNEQFF. Here the CDR3 DNA reads TGCAGCGTTGCTTTGCGGGGAGTCTACAATGAGCAGTTCTTC.

This clonotype was found many times. This chain connects TRBV20-1 to TRBJ1-1; possibly TRBD1 for D (5 bases). CDR3 length: 12 amino acids. With 3 bases removed from V and 5 bases from J, the gap between germline ends came to 10 bases. Germline values: CDR1 DFQATT, CDR2 SNEGSKA (reference sequence). The DNA for the CDR3 is TGCAGTGCTAGTCGGGGGGATACTGAAGCTTTCTTT. Its protein is CSASRGDTEAFF.

This clonotype has a count of ten or more. J is TRBJ1-1 and V is TRBV9; perhaps TRBD1 as D (5 bases). Germline V lookup: CDR1 SGDLS, CDR2 YYNGEE. The CDR3 consists of 12 residues. Deletions cut 8 bases from V and 1 base from J, with 9 bases between. CDR3 residues: CASGGGNTEAFF. DNA of the CDR3: TGTGCCAGTGGGGGGGGGAACACTGAAGCTTTCTTT.

The rearrangement joins TRBV6-2 or TRBV6-3 to TRBJ2-7, with TRBD2 as a possible D gene (5 bases). The CDR3 spans 13 residues. Germline V gene lookup returns CDR1 MNHEY and CDR2 SVGEGT. Trimming took off 6 bases at V and 7 bases at J, with 16 bases between the two ends. The CDR3 spells CASRRGKTGEQYF. CDR3 sequence (DNA): TGTGCCAGCAGAAGAGGGAAGACTGGAGAGCAGTACTTC.

This clonotype came up many times. V and J are TRBV4-1 and TRBJ2-7, with 8 nucleotides matching TRBD1. Unmatched junction bases numbered 6, after V lost 5 bases and J lost 0 bases. The CDR3 is 15 amino acids. Germline V CDR1 and CDR2: MGHRA, YSYEKL. DNA of the CDR3: TGCGCCAGCAGCGAGGACAGGGAGAGCTCCTACGAGCAGTACTTC. Its translation is CASSEDRESSYEQYF.

This clonotype was recorded only once. A read error may account for a junction end that differs from germline. The DNA of the CDR3 is TGTGCCAGCAGCTCGGAATCTTACAATGAGCAGTTCTTC. Translating gives CASSSESYNEQFF. This chain uses TRBV5-1 with TRBJ2-1; D gene unclear. The CDR3 extends over 13 amino acids. CDR1 is SGHRS, CDR2 YFSETQ, per germline.

This clonotype occurred many times. In DNA, the CDR3 is TGTGCCAGCAGCCGGGGACTAGCGGGGCTAGAGACCCAGTACTTC. Amino acid sequence: CASSRGLAGLETQYF. The chain uses TRBV9 and TRBJ2-5; 13 positions match TRBD2. Trimming removed 4 bases from V and 4 bases from J; junction bases left unmatched: 4. Germline lookup yields CDR1 SGDLS and CDR2 YYNGEE. The CDR3 length is 15 residues.

This clonotype has a handful of counts. The V call is TRBV6-1, the J call TRBJ2-3; 8 nucleotides align to TRBD2. The germline V gene encodes CDR1 MNHNS and CDR2 SASEGT. Trimming removed 5 bases from V and 0 bases from J; junction bases left unmatched: 10. The CDR3 loop spans 17 amino acids. This chain's CDR3 is CASSPSGRRTSTDTQYF. The CDR3 nucleotides are TGTGCCAGCAGTCCTAGCGGGCGACGCACTAGCACAGATACGCAGTATTTT.